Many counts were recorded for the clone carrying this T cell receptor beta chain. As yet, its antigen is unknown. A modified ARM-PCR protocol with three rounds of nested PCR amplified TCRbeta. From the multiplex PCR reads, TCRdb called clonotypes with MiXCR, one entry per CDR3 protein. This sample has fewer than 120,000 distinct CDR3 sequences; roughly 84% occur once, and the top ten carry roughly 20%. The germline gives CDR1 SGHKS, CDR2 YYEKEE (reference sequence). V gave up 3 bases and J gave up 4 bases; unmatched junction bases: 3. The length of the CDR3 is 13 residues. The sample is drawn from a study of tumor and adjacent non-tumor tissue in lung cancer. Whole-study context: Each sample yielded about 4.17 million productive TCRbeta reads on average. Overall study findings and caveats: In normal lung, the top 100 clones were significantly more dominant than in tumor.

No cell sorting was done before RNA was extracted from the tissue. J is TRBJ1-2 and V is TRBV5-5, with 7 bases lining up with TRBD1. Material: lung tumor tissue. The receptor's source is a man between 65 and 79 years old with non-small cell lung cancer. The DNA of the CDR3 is TGTGCCAGCAGCTGGGGGACAGCCTATGGCTACACCTTC. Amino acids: CASSWGTAYGYTF.